This TCR beta chain was documented in a study of CD8+ T cells in alopecia areata. As for the study in general: Treatment comprised oral tofacitinib, 5 to 10 mg twice daily, in treated patients.

Trimming left V 3 bases short and J 1 base short, with 13 bases between. The germline V gene encodes CDR1 ENHRY and CDR2 SYGVKD. CDR3 size: 15 residues. Reverse transcription of extracted RNA yielded cDNA, which provided the sequencing template. Generated by immunoSEQ multiplex PCR, the TCRdb table keeps only in-frame clones and is missing some. This table holds some 170,000 clones, almost 65% found once. The sequencing here drew on CD4+ T cells sorted from blood, taken at week 0. This receptor was taken from a human donor with alopecia areata. The gene calls are TRBV10-3 and TRBJ2-7; D is unclear. CDR3 protein: CAISELLSTSYEQYF. CDR3 coding DNA: TGTGCCATCAGTGAACTACTCTCTACTTCCTACGAGCAGTACTTC.